A single T cell receptor (beta chain) is shown here with its context. After removal of 5 bases from V and 2 bases from J, the junction contained 5 bases not matched to a gene. The CDR3 has 15 amino acids. CDR1 and CDR2 from the germline V gene are SGHTA and FQGTGA. Profiled with immunoSEQ multiplex PCR; TCRdb holds only in-frame clones, not every one. The sample has 100,000 to 150,000 clones, approximately 89% seen once. The sample is drawn from a study of T cell responses to AZD1222 COVID-19 vaccine. Background on the study: Pooling was applied to second doses at about 4 or about 12 weeks.

The receptor comes from an adult in good health. Sequenced material: peripheral blood, taken on day 0 of AZD1222 vaccination. V usage is TRBV7-3 and J usage is TRBJ1-3; 8 nucleotides align to TRBD1. CDR3 in amino acids: CASSTTGETGNTIYF. CDR3 sequence (DNA): TGTGCCAGCAGCACGACAGGGGAAACTGGAAACACCATATATTTT.